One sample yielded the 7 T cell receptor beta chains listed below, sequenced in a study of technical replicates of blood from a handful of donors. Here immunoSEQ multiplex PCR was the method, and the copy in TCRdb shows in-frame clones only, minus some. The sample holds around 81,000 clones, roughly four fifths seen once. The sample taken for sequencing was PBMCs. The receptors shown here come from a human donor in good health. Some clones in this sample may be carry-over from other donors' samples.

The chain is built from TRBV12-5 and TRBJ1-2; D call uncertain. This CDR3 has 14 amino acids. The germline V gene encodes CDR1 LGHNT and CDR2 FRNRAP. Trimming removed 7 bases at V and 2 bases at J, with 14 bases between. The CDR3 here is CASAPGPTNYGYTF. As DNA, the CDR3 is TGTGCTAGTGCCCCTGGGCCTACAAACTATGGCTACACCTTC.

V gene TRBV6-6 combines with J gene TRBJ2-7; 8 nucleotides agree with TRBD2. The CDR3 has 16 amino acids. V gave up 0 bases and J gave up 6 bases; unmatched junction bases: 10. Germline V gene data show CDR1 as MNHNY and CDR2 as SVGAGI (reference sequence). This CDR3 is CASSYSIEREFFEQYF. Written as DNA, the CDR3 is TGTGCCAGCAGTTACTCGATTGAGCGGGAGTTCTTCGAGCAGTACTTC.

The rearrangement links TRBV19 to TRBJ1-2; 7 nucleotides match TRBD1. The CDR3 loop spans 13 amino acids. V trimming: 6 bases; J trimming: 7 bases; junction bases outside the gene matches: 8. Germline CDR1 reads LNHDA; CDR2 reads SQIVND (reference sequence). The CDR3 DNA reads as TGTGCCAGTAGCCAGGGACAGCGTGGTGGCTACACCTTC. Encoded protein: CASSQGQRGGYTF.

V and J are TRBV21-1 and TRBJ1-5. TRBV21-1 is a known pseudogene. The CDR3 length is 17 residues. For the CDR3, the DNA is TGTGCCAGCAGCAAAGCGAGGGCATTCACTCGTAATCAGCCCCAGCATTTT. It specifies CASSKARAFTRNQPQHF.

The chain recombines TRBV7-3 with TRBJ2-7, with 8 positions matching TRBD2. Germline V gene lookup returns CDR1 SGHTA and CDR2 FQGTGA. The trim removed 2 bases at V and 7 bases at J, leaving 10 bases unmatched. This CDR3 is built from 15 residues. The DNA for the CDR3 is TGTGCCAGCAGCTTAGGCCTTAGCGGGGCGGGGGAGCAGTACTTC. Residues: CASSLGLSGAGEQYF.

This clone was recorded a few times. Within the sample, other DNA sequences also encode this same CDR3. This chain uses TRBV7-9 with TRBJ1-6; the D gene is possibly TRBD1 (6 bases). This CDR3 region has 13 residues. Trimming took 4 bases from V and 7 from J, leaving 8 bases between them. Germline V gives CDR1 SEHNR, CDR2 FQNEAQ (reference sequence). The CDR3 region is CASSSTGNSPLHF. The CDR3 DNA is TGTGCCAGCAGCTCTACAGGGAATTCACCCCTCCACTTT.

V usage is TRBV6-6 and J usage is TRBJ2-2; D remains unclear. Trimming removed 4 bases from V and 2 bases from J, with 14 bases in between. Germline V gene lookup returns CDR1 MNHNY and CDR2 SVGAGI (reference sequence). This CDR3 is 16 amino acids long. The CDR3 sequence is CASSFLAVGNTGELFF. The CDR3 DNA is TGTGCCAGCAGTTTCTTAGCCGTGGGTAACACCGGGGAGCTGTTTTTT.